The clone carrying this T cell receptor beta chain was found many times. The read falls 3 residues short of the CDR3 end, and the missing part is taken from the germline J gene. The length of the CDR3 is 17 residues. V shed 3 bases and J 2 bases; nucleotides not matched to a gene: 7. Per the germline V gene, CDR1 is SGHDN and CDR2 is FVKESK. Data came from immunoSEQ multiplex PCR; TCRdb stores just in-frame clones and leaves some out. The record shows tens of thousands of clones for this sample, with no singletons present. The data stem from a study of T cell clonality in common variable immunodeficiency.

Sequenced sample: peripheral blood mononuclear cells. This receptor was taken from a person between 18 and 75 years old in good health. This sequence joins TRBV14 and TRBJ1-2; TRBD1 agrees at 12 bases. The DNA read from the CDR3 is TGTGCCAGCAGCCATCCATGGGACAGGGGGCAGAACTATGGC. Protein product: CASSHPWDRGQNYG. The entire CDR3 reads CASSHPWDRGQNYGYTF.